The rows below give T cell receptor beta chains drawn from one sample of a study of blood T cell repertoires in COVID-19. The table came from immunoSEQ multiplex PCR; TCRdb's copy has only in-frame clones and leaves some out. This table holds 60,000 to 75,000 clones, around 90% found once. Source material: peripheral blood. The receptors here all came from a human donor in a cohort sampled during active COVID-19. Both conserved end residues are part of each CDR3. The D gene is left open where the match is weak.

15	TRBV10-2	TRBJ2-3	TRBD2	TGCGCCAGCAGTGATAGCGGGAGGGCCGCAGATACGCAGTATTTT	CASSDSGRAADTQYF
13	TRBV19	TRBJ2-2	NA	TGTGCCAGTAGTGTCCAGAACACCGGGGAGCTGTTTTTT	CASSVQNTGELFF
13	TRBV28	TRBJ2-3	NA	TGTGCCAGCAGTGCCGCCCTAGCAGATACGCAGTATTTT	CASSAALADTQYF
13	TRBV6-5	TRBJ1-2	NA	TGTGCCAGCAGCCTACGCCGGGACTTTGGCTACACCTTC	CASSLRRDFGYTF
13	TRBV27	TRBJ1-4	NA	TGTGCCAGCAGTCTAAGACGCGGAGAAAAACTGTTTTTT	CASSLRRGEKLFF
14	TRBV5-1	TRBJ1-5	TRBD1	TGCGCCAGCAGCACCGGGACAGAGAATCAGCCCCAGCATTTT	CASSTGTENQPQHF
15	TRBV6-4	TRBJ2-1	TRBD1	TGTGCCAGCAGAGAAGGACAGGGCCCCTACAATGAGCAGTTCTTC	CASREGQGPYNEQFF
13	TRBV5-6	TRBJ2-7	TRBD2	TGTGCCAGCAGCTTGGAGCTAGCGGGAGGGCCGAACTTC	CASSLELAGGPNF
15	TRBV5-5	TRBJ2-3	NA	TGTGCCAGCAGCTTCGAGGGACACTACACAGATACGCAGTATTTT	CASSFEGHYTDTQYF
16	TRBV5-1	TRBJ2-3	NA	TGCGCCAGCAGCTTGCAGGGATCCACTAGCACAGATACGCAGTATTTT	CASSLQGSTSTDTQYF
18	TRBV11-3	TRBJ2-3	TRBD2	TGTGCCAGCAGCTACCCGACGACTAGCGGGAGAGGCACAGATACGCAGTATTTT	CASSYPTTSGRGTDTQYF
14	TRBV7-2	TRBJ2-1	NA	TGTGCCAGCAGCTTAGGCAGCTCCTACAATGAGCAGTTCTTC	CASSLGSSYNEQFF
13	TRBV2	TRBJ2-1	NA	TGTGCCAGCAGCCTAGATTCCTACAATGAGCAGTTCTTC	CASSLDSYNEQFF
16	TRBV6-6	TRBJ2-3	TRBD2	TGTGCCAGCAGGAGGACTAGCGGGGCACCCACAGATACGCAGTATTTT	CASRRTSGAPTDTQYF
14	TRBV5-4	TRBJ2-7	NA	TGTGCCAGCAGCTCCCAGGGGTATTCCTACGAGCAGTACTTC	CASSSQGYSYEQYF
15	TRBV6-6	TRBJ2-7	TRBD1	TGTGCCAGCAGTTACCCGGGACAGTCAACCTACGAGCAGTACTTC	CASSYPGQSTYEQYF
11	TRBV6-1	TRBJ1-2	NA	TGTGCCAGCAGTGAAGGGGCTGGCTACACCTTC	CASSEGAGYTF
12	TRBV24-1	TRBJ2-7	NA	TGTGCCACCAGCCCCGAGGGCTACGAGCAGTACTTC	CATSPEGYEQYF
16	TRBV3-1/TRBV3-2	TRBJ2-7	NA	TGTGCCAGCAGCCAAATCGCAGCGGCCCGACCCTACGAGCAGTACTTC	CASSQIAAARPYEQYF
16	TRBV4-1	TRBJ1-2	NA	TGCGCCAGCAGCCAAGATTTTGGAACGGACTTCTATGGCTACACCTTC	CASSQDFGTDFYGYTF
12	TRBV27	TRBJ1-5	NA	TGTGCCAGCAGTTCGATCGGTCAGCCCCAGCATTTT	CASSSIGQPQHF